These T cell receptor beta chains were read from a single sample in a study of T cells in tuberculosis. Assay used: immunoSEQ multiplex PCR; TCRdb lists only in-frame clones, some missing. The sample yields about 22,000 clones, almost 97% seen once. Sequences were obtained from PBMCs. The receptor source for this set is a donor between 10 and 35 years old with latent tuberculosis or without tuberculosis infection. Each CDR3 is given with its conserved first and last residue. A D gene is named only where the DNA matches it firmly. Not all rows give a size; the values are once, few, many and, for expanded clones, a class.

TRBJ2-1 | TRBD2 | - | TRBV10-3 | CAISEGAAGAGGQGEQFF | TGTGCCATCAGTGAAGGGGCCGCGGGTGCGGGAGGGCAGGGTGAGCAGTTCTTC
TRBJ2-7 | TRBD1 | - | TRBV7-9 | CASSAPLRGLVFNTYEQYF | TGTGCCAGCAGCGCTCCTCTCAGGGGGCTGGTGTTCAATACCTACGAGCAGTACTTC
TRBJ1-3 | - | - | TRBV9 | CASSAYPPGGLGNTIYF | TGTGCCAGCAGCGCATACCCCCCCGGGGGGCTTGGAAACACCATATATTTT
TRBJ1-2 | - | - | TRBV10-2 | CASSGGGNYGYTF | TGCGCCAGCAGCGGGGGGGGGAACTATGGCTACACCTTC
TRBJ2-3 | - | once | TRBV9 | CASSVGGSSTDTQYF | TGTGCCAGCAGCGTCGGCGGATCTAGCACAGATACGCAGTATTTT
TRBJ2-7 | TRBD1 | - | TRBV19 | CASSQTGVEYEQYF | TGTGCCAGTAGTCAGACAGGGGTTGAATACGAGCAGTACTTC
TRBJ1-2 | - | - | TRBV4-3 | CASSSEGANYGYTF | TGCGCCAGCAGCTCGGAAGGAGCTAACTATGGCTACACCTTC
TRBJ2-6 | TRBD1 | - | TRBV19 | CASSDRAGGANVLTF | TGTGCCAGTAGCGACAGGGCAGGTGGGGCCAACGTCCTGACTTTC
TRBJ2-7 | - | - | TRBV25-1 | CASSDATSRQTYEQYF | TGTGCCAGCAGTGATGCGACTAGTCGCCAAACCTACGAGCAGTACTTC
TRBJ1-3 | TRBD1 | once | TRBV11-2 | CASSITGGENTIYF | TGTGCCAGCAGCATCACAGGGGGCGAAAACACCATATATTTT
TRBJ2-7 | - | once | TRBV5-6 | CASSLWVLVTVSYEQYF | TGTGCCAGCAGCTTATGGGTTTTGGTGACTGTCTCCTACGAGCAGTACTTC
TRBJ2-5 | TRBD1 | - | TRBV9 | CASSATDRGETQYF | TGTGCCAGCAGCGCAACAGACAGGGGAGAGACCCAGTACTTC
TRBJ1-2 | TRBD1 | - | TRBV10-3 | CAISASWTGTMSLLDYGYTF | TGTGCCATCAGTGCTTCGTGGACAGGGACAATGTCTTTGTTGGACTATGGCTACACCTTC
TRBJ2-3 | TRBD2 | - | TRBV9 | CATSSGGPRGTQYF | TGTGCCACTTCTAGCGGGGGTCCACGGGGTACGCAGTATTTT